The 8 T cell receptor beta chains given below trace back to one sample, sequenced in a study of T cells in women clearing cervical HPV infection. Generated by immunoSEQ multiplex PCR, the TCRdb table keeps only in-frame clones and is missing some. This sample carries 35,000 to 45,000 clones, with approximately 1.3% going to the ten biggest clones. Material: blood buffy coat. These receptors came from a woman aged 18 to 75 with a cervical HPV16 infection that either progressed to CIN3+ or cleared (not recorded which).

With respect to this clone: The read finishes 3 residues shy of the CDR3 end, and the germline J gene is used to complete it. This chain joins TRBV7-9 and TRBJ1-4, with 8 bases matching TRBD1. V dropped 5 bases and J dropped 9; count of bases not matched to a gene: 8. The germline V gene encodes CDR1 SEHNR and CDR2 FQNEAQ (reference sequence). The CDR3 consists of 14 residues. This chain's CDR3 is CASSPGTGGQKLFF. The DNA read from the CDR3 is TGTGCCAGCAGCCCAGGGACAGGAGGGCAAAAA.

Concerning this clone itself: The CDR3 goes on 3 residues after the read ends, and that part is filled in from the germline J gene. J is TRBJ2-7 and V is TRBV7-2; unclear D gene. The germline V and J ends were trimmed by 1 base and 6 bases, with 7 bases remaining between them. Germline V gives CDR1 SGHTA, CDR2 FQGNSA. The CDR3 is 12 amino acids. CDR3 DNA, as far as it was read: TGTGCCAGCAGCTTAGGCTGGCTCGAG. It specifies CASSLGWLE. The full CDR3 sequence reads CASSLGWLEQYF.

The sequenced CDR3 bases are TGTGCCAGCAGCCCATCATCCTATAGCAATCAGCCC. Encoded protein: CASSPSSYSNQP. In full, the CDR3 reads CASSPSSYSNQPQHF. This sequence joins TRBV5-6 and TRBJ1-5; D unclear. The read gets to within 3 residues of the CDR3 end, and the germline J gene fills in the rest. In germline, CDR1 is SGHDT, CDR2 YYEEEE. The V end lost 4 bases, the J end lost 0 bases, and 11 bases lay between the germline ends. This CDR3 contains 15 residues.

The CDR3 sequence: CAISGTSGGYTQYF. The sequenced part of the CDR3 DNA is TGTGCCATCAGTGGGACTAGCGGGGGGTATACG. The chain carries TRBV10-3 and TRBJ2-3; 14 positions agree with TRBD2. The read falls 3 residues short of the CDR3 end, and the missing part is taken from the germline J gene. The CDR3 extends over 14 amino acids. Germline lookup yields CDR1 ENHRY and CDR2 SYGVKD. Trimming cost V 4 bases and J 7 bases; bases outside gene matches: 1.

In the case of this clone: The CDR3 end lies 3 residues beyond the end of the read and is filled in from the germline J gene. The chain couples TRBV5-1 to TRBJ2-3; 8 nucleotides match TRBD2. The J segment lost 1 base and the V segment lost 0 bases, leaving 7 bases of the junction unmatched. The germline V gene has CDR1 SGHRS and CDR2 YFSETQ. This CDR3 is built from 17 residues. The CDR3 protein is CASSLAPRGGRTDTQYF. The DNA read from the CDR3 is TGCGCCAGCAGCTTGGCCCCTCGGGGGGGGCGCACAGATACG.

This CDR3 reads CASSADDSGISYGYTF. The CDR3 DNA, read in part, is TGCGCCAGCAGCGCCGACGACAGTGGTATCAGCTATGGC. The chain recombines TRBV5-1 with TRBJ1-2; weak D call: TRBD1 (5 bases). The read gets to within 3 residues of the CDR3 end, and the germline J gene fills in the rest. The V end was cut by 4 bases, the J end by 4 bases, with 20 bases between. Germline CDR1 SGHRS, CDR2 YFSETQ. The length of the CDR3 is 16 residues.

Comments on this clone: Read coverage stops 3 residues before the CDR3 terminus; the germline J gene supplies the remainder. The chain couples TRBV20-1 to TRBJ1-6; D is possibly TRBD1 (5 bases). The CDR3 has 14 residues. The V and J ends lost 6 bases and 6 bases respectively, with 15 bases between them. Germline V gene sequence: CDR1 DFQATT, CDR2 SNEGSKA (reference sequence). CDR3 DNA (partial): TGCAGTGCCCGAACAGGCGGTACTAATTCACCC. This codes for CSARTGGTNSP. The CDR3 in full is CSARTGGTNSPLHF.

The part of the CDR3 DNA that was read is TGTGCCAGCAGCTCACAGGGGCGGTCCTACAATGAG. This encodes CASSSQGRSYNE. The whole CDR3 protein is CASSSQGRSYNEQFF. This sequence joins TRBV5-4 and TRBJ2-1, with 7 bases aligning to TRBD1. The sequence runs out 3 residues before the end of the CDR3; the remainder is reconstructed from the germline J gene. V was pared by 3 bases and J by 1 base, with 4 bases of the junction left unmatched. Per germline, CDR1 SGHNT and CDR2 YYREEE (reference sequence). The CDR3 totals 15 residues. The full variable domain, with the rest looked up from reference TRBV5-4 and TRBJ2-1, is ETGVTQSPTHLIKTRGQQVTLRCSSQSGHNTVSWYQQALGQGPQFIFQYYREEENGRGNFPPRFSGLQFPNYSSELNVNALELDDSALYLCASSSQGRSYNEQFFGPGTRLTVL.